Listed below are T cell receptor beta chains from one sample, sequenced in a study of T cell repertoires in cytomegalovirus infection. TCRdb re-called the reads with MiXCR, one entry per CDR3 protein. The data show more than 85,000 distinct CDR3 sequences, about 22% seen once. Sequencing was performed on CD8+ T cells from PBMCs. These receptors all come from a human donor in good health (CMV status not recorded). Some clones in this sample may be carry-over from other donors' samples. Both conserved end residues are part of each CDR3. The D gene is left open where the match is weak. The size entry is marked missing in some rows and otherwise reads once, few, many or a size class.

size: few; V: TRBV12-3/TRBV12-4; length: 17; D: TRBD2; J: TRBJ2-2; CDR3: CASSLGLLAAYTGELFF; DNA: TGTGCCAGCAGTCTTGGGCTCCTAGCGGCTTACACCGGGGAGCTGTTTTTT
size: .; V: TRBV6-2/TRBV6-3; length: 17; D: .; J: TRBJ2-3; CDR3: CASQNTHLRQSTDTQYF; DNA: TGTGCCAGCCAGAATACCCACTTGAGGCAGAGCACAGATACGCAGTATTTT
size: many; V: TRBV7-8; length: 15; D: .; J: TRBJ1-4; CDR3: CASSLKDSPNEKLFF; DNA: TGTGCCAGCAGCCTGAAGGACAGCCCTAATGAAAAACTGTTTTTT
size: .; V: TRBV7-8; length: 13; D: .; J: TRBJ1-1; CDR3: CASSPNRVTEAFF; DNA: TGTGCCAGCAGCCCGAACAGGGTCACTGAAGCTTTCTTT
size: many; V: TRBV7-9; length: 17; D: .; J: TRBJ2-1; CDR3: CASSLVVGVGSYNEQFF; DNA: TGTGCCAGCAGCTTAGTAGTCGGGGTAGGGTCCTACAATGAGCAGTTCTTC
size: many; V: TRBV29-1; length: 16; D: TRBD1; J: TRBJ1-2; CDR3: CSVDTVGTGETYGYTF; DNA: TGCAGCGTCGATACCGTGGGGACAGGGGAAACGTATGGCTACACCTTC
size: .; V: TRBV28; length: 14; D: .; J: TRBJ2-2; CDR3: CASSLMGRTGELFF; DNA: TGTGCCAGCAGTTTAATGGGGCGCACCGGGGAGCTGTTTTTT
size: many; V: TRBV2; length: 18; D: .; J: TRBJ1-5; CDR3: CASTVPFGTNLGNQPQHF; DNA: TGTGCCAGCACCGTGCCGTTCGGAACCAATCTGGGCAATCAGCCCCAGCATTTT
size: many; V: TRBV7-9; length: 14; D: .; J: TRBJ1-5; CDR3: CASSPVHSYQPQHF; DNA: TGTGCCAGCAGTCCGGTTCACTCGTATCAGCCCCAGCATTTT
size: .; V: TRBV5-6; length: 13; D: .; J: TRBJ2-7; CDR3: CASSWGVGDEQYF; DNA: TGTGCCAGCAGCTGGGGGGTCGGGGACGAGCAGTACTTC
size: once; V: TRBV6-2/TRBV6-3; length: 14; D: .; J: TRBJ2-1; CDR3: CASSTLLVYNEQFF; DNA: TGTGCCAGCAGTACCCTTCTAGTCTACAATGAGCAGTTCTTC
size: many; V: TRBV27; length: 12; D: .; J: TRBJ1-4; CDR3: CASSLGGEKLFF; DNA: TGTGCCAGCAGCCTCGGGGGGGAAAAACTGTTTTTT
size: many; V: TRBV7-2; length: 12; D: .; J: TRBJ1-2; CDR3: CASSPGTYGYTF; DNA: TGTGCCAGCAGCCCCGGGACCTATGGCTACACCTTC
size: .; V: TRBV11-2; length: 16; D: .; J: TRBJ2-1; CDR3: CASSLSRTVLYNEQFF; DNA: TGTGCCAGCAGCTTATCCCGGACAGTGCTCTACAATGAGCAGTTCTTC
size: few; V: TRBV6-2/TRBV6-3; length: 15; D: TRBD2; J: TRBJ2-3; CDR3: CASARLAGMSDTQYF; DNA: TGTGCCAGCGCCCGACTAGCGGGGATGTCAGATACGCAGTATTTT
size: .; V: TRBV13; length: 15; D: TRBD2; J: TRBJ2-7; CDR3: CASSTPSGEKDEQYF; DNA: TGTGCCAGCAGCACCCCTAGCGGGGAGAAGGACGAGCAGTACTTC
size: .; V: TRBV19; length: 15; D: .; J: TRBJ2-5; CDR3: CASSIGRTLGETQYF; DNA: TGTGCCAGTAGTATCGGACGGACCCTGGGGGAGACCCAGTACTTC
size: few; V: TRBV28; length: 13; D: .; J: TRBJ2-7; CDR3: CASTKVQPYEQYF; DNA: TGTGCCAGCACGAAGGTCCAGCCCTACGAGCAGTACTTC
size: many; V: TRBV28; length: 11; D: .; J: TRBJ2-1; CDR3: CASSWPNEQFF; DNA: TGTGCCAGCAGTTGGCCCAATGAGCAGTTCTTC
size: many; V: TRBV18; length: 11; D: TRBD1; J: TRBJ1-1; CDR3: CASSSSWTGDF; DNA: TGTGCCAGCTCATCATCTTGGACAGGAGACTTT
size: many; V: TRBV6-2/TRBV6-3; length: 16; D: .; J: TRBJ1-4; CDR3: CASSYSGTMDRPAYVF; DNA: TGTGCCAGCAGTTACTCGGGGACTATGGACAGACCTGCCTACGTTTTT
size: many; V: TRBV7-9; length: 14; D: .; J: TRBJ2-7; CDR3: CASSLTDYSYEQYF; DNA: TGTGCCAGCAGCTTAACGGACTACTCCTACGAGCAGTACTTC
size: few; V: TRBV2; length: 13; D: .; J: TRBJ2-1; CDR3: CARRQANYNEQFF; DNA: TGTGCCAGGCGACAGGCAAATTACAATGAGCAGTTCTTC
size: few; V: TRBV9; length: 16; D: TRBD2; J: TRBJ2-5; CDR3: CASTSFSGGAQETQYF; DNA: TGTGCCAGCACTTCGTTTTCCGGGGGGGCTCAAGAGACCCAGTACTTC
size: .; V: TRBV2; length: 13; D: .; J: TRBJ1-6; CDR3: CASRQGWDSPLHF; DNA: TGTGCCAGCAGACAAGGTTGGGATTCACCCCTCCACTTT
size: few; V: TRBV6-6; length: 14; D: .; J: TRBJ2-7; CDR3: CASSYSWGSYEQYF; DNA: TGTGCCAGCAGTTACTCGTGGGGTTCCTACGAGCAGTACTTC
size: .; V: TRBV29-1; length: 12; D: .; J: TRBJ1-2; CDR3: CSVEDRTYGYTF; DNA: TGCAGCGTGGAAGACAGGACCTATGGCTACACCTTC
size: many; V: TRBV7-8; length: 14; D: .; J: TRBJ2-7; CDR3: CASSPTGGGYEQYF; DNA: TGTGCCAGCAGCCCAACTGGGGGAGGCTACGAGCAGTACTTC
size: .; V: TRBV29-1; length: 15; D: TRBD2; J: TRBJ2-3; CDR3: CSVDGLAGGIDTQYF; DNA: TGCAGCGTCGACGGACTAGCGGGGGGGATAGATACGCAGTATTTT
size: .; V: TRBV20-1; length: 14; D: TRBD2; J: TRBJ2-7; CDR3: CSATRASGGYEQYF; DNA: TGCAGTGCCACTCGGGCTAGCGGGGGTTACGAGCAGTACTTC
size: .; V: TRBV4-3; length: 17; D: .; J: TRBJ1-4; CDR3: CASSQVPAGDANEKLFF; DNA: TGCGCCAGCAGCCAAGTTCCGGCCGGGGATGCCAATGAAAAACTGTTTTTT
size: few; V: TRBV6-1; length: 11; D: .; J: TRBJ2-7; CDR3: CASTAGVEQYF; DNA: TGTGCCAGCACCGCAGGGGTCGAGCAGTACTTC
size: few; V: TRBV10-3; length: 15; D: TRBD1; J: TRBJ1-4; CDR3: CAISDSGQFNEKLFF; DNA: TGTGCCATCAGTGACTCGGGACAGTTTAATGAAAAACTGTTTTTT
size: many; V: TRBV19; length: 14; D: TRBD1; J: TRBJ1-1; CDR3: CASSITGGITEAFF; DNA: TGTGCCAGTAGTATAACAGGGGGCATCACTGAAGCTTTCTTT
size: .; V: TRBV6-5; length: 14; D: .; J: TRBJ2-5; CDR3: CASSLTPGRETQYF; DNA: TGTGCCAGCAGCTTGACCCCGGGTAGGGAGACCCAGTACTTC
size: .; V: TRBV6-6; length: 11; D: .; J: TRBJ2-3; CDR3: CASSNPNTQYF; DNA: TGTGCCAGCAGTAACCCCAATACGCAGTATTTT
size: .; V: TRBV13; length: 14; D: TRBD2; J: TRBJ2-2; CDR3: CASSLGRGAGELFF; DNA: TGTGCCAGCAGCTTAGGCCGGGGGGCCGGGGAGCTGTTTTTT
size: few; V: TRBV11-2; length: 16; D: .; J: TRBJ2-3; CDR3: CASSLEGDSPTDTQYF; DNA: TGTGCCAGCAGCTTAGAGGGGGACTCGCCGACAGATACGCAGTATTTT
size: .; V: TRBV20-1; length: 16; D: TRBD2; J: TRBJ2-2; CDR3: CSARQNTGLAGDELFF; DNA: TGCAGTGCTAGACAGAACACGGGACTAGCGGGGGACGAGCTGTTTTTT
size: few; V: TRBV29-1; length: 14; D: TRBD2; J: TRBJ2-3; CDR3: CSVPGGGPTDTQYF; DNA: TGCAGCGTGCCCGGGGGGGGACCCACAGATACGCAGTATTTT
size: .; V: TRBV12-3/TRBV12-4; length: 16; D: .; J: TRBJ2-1; CDR3: CASSPGVGGVYNEQFF; DNA: TGTGCCAGCAGTCCCGGCGTTGGCGGGGTGTACAATGAGCAGTTCTTC
size: few; V: TRBV20-1; length: 17; D: TRBD1; J: TRBJ2-6; CDR3: CSAATGGESGGANVLTF; DNA: TGCAGTGCAGCGACAGGGGGCGAAAGCGGTGGGGCCAACGTCCTGACTTTC
size: few; V: TRBV25-1; length: 17; D: .; J: TRBJ2-2; CDR3: CASSELGWTHNTGELFF; DNA: TGTGCCAGCAGTGAATTAGGTTGGACACATAACACCGGGGAGCTGTTTTTT
size: few; V: TRBV19; length: 12; D: .; J: TRBJ1-1; CDR3: CASSPPSSEAFF; DNA: TGTGCCAGTAGTCCCCCTAGCTCTGAAGCTTTCTTT
size: .; V: TRBV11-3; length: 16; D: TRBD1; J: TRBJ2-3; CDR3: CASSFYTGTGRHTQYF; DNA: TGTGCCAGCAGCTTTTATACCGGGACAGGTAGACATACGCAGTATTTT
size: .; V: TRBV2; length: 18; D: .; J: TRBJ2-2; CDR3: CASTVDPSGPSLAGELFF; DNA: TGTGCCAGCACGGTGGACCCGAGTGGACCCTCTTTGGCCGGGGAGCTGTTTTTT
size: few; V: TRBV28; length: 14; D: .; J: TRBJ2-1; CDR3: CASSFMGSYNEQFF; DNA: TGTGCCAGCAGTTTCATGGGATCCTACAATGAGCAGTTCTTC
size: .; V: TRBV5-1; length: 15; D: .; J: TRBJ2-3; CDR3: CASSLKGLDADTQYF; DNA: TGCGCCAGCAGCTTGAAGGGACTGGACGCAGATACGCAGTATTTT
size: few; V: TRBV7-9; length: 13; D: .; J: TRBJ2-7; CDR3: CASSLAQSYEQYF; DNA: TGTGCCAGCAGCTTAGCGCAGTCCTACGAGCAGTACTTC
size: .; V: TRBV6-1; length: 15; D: .; J: TRBJ1-5; CDR3: CASSLSLLNNQPQHF; DNA: TGTGCCAGCAGTTTATCCCTCCTAAATAATCAGCCCCAGCATTTT
size: .; V: TRBV7-8; length: 13; D: .; J: TRBJ1-1; CDR3: CASSNPRATEAFF; DNA: TGTGCCAGCAGCAACCCCCGGGCCACTGAAGCTTTCTTT